This TCR beta chain was obtained from a study of blood T cells in healthy people across ages. About the study: Through template switching, about one barcoded beta molecule was captured per two T cells, as measured in model experiments. General observations from the study: Age advanced and TCR beta diversity per million T cells fell, roughly linearly.

The CDR3 length is 14 residues. Germline CDR1 is KGHDR and CDR2 is SFDVKD. V was pared by 9 bases and J by 0 bases, with 12 bases between. Through a sample-barcoded 5' primer and a J-beta primer mix, a second PCR was run for roughly 6 to 12 cycles. Every molecule of cDNA carried a tag from a template-switch adaptor with 12 random nucleotides. TCRdb independently ran MiXCR on the 5' RACE reads; one entry per CDR3 protein. The repertoire has roughly 800,000 distinct CDR3 sequences, 58% of them found once; the top ten carry approximately 21%. Healthy Caucasian individuals from Russia aged about 6 to 90 served as donors. In its sample, this clonotype was seen many times. What it binds is unknown.

The clonotype was recovered from a young man in good health. V gene TRBV24-1 combines with J gene TRBJ2-3; D might be TRBD2 (6 bases). The sequenced sample consisted of blood. The CDR3 protein is CATGGDLSTDTQYF. Here the CDR3 DNA reads TGTGCCACCGGCGGGGACCTAAGCACAGATACGCAGTATTTT.